Described below is a single T cell receptor beta chain sequence and its context. Antigen unknown. Trimming removed 6 bases at V and 0 bases at J, with 8 bases between. From germline, CDR1 is WSHSY and CDR2 SAAADI. This CDR3 has 13 residues. 60 Vbeta and 13 Jbeta primers were used in PCR. Sequencing was performed with immunoSEQ multiplex PCR; in TCRdb, only in-frame clones are kept and a portion is missing. This sample has 70,000 or so clones, with roughly four fifths found just once. The data derive from a study of cytomegalovirus exposure and HLA in healthy donors. Study-wide results and caveats: Under in vitro conditions, a few CMV-associated chains were confirmed as specific for CMV antigens. As was reported, the HLA-A and HLA-B alleles of most subjects were accurately predicted from TCR beta sequences. By HLA locus, TCR association rates varied in a later analysis, with DRB1 showing the most and HLA-C the fewest.

Sample: PBMCs. The genes are TRBV10-2 and TRBJ1-1, with D perhaps TRBD1 (5 bases). This TCR was sampled from a man younger than 35 in good health and CMV-seronegative. For the CDR3, the DNA is TGCGCCAGCAGGGACAACGTGAACACTGAAGCTTTCTTT. Translating it yields CASRDNVNTEAFF.